This TCR beta chain was captured by sequencing in a study of T cells in Graves' hyperthyroidism and ophthalmopathy. RNA transcripts yielded amplified TCR beta CDR3 regions. First-round RT-PCR with HTBI primers amplified the TCR CDR3 region. MiXCR, applied by TCRdb to the multiplex PCR reads, yields one record per CDR3 protein. The sample lists about 400,000 distinct CDR3 sequences; roughly 13% were seen once. Germline assignment: CDR1 LNHDA and CDR2 SQIVND (reference sequence). CDR3 size: 14 residues. V lost 4 bases, J lost 1 base, and 11 bases lay in between. A few counts support this clonotype. Sequencing was done on a sample of blood. This receptor was obtained from a woman under 30 with Graves' hyperthyroidism. The V gene is TRBV19, the J gene TRBJ2-7, with D unresolved. Here the CDR3 DNA reads TGTGCCAGTAGTACAGACTCCTTATCCTACGAGCAGTACTTC. Its protein product is CASSTDSLSYEQYF.